The text below deals with one TCR beta chain. Its target is unknown. This sample was included in a study of early stage breast cancer tumors. About the study: Most of the 16 invasive tumors were ER+, PR+ and HER2-. Whole-study findings and limits: Commonly generated sequences made up most enriched TCRB sequences shared between patients. Functional markers like CD4, CD8 and FOXP3 were missed in bulk sequencing.

Method: immunoSEQ multiplex PCR; TCRdb's copy keeps in-frame clones and lacks some. Seen here are more than 65,000 clones, approximately 80% observed once, and the top ten hold about 4.4%. Trimming cost V 1 base and J 7 bases, with 11 bases left between them. The CDR3 spans 14 residues. The germline V gene has CDR1 SGHTA and CDR2 FQGNSA. The clonotype originates from a person aged 40 to 49 with breast cancer. Sequencing was done on a sample of blood. The chain employs TRBV7-2 and TRBJ2-1, with D possibly matching TRBD2 (6 bases). This CDR3 reads CASSLVDGRNEQFF. The CDR3 DNA follows: TGTGCCAGCAGCTTAGTAGACGGGAGAAATGAGCAGTTCTTC.